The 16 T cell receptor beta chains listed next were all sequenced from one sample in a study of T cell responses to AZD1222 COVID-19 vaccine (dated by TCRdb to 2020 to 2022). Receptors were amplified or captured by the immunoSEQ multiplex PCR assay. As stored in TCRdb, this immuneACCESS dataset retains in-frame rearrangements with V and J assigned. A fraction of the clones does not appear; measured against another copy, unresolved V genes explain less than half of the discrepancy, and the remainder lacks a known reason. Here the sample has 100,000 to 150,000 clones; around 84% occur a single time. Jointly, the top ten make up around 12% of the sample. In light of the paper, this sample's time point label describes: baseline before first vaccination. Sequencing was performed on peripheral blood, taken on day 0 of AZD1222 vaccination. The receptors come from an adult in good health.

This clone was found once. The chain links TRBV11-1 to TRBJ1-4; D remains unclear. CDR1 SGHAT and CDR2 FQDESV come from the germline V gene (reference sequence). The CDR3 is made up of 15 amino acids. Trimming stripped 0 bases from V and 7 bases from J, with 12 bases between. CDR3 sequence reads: CASSLAKADGEKLFF. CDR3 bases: TGTGCCAGCAGCTTAGCTAAGGCCGATGGTGAAAAACTGTTTTTT.

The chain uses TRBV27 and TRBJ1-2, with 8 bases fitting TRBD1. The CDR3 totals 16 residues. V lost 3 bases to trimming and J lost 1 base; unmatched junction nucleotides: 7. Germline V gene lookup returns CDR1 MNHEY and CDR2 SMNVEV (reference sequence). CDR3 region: CASSFHSGGGNYGYTF. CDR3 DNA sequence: TGTGCCAGCAGTTTCCATTCAGGGGGCGGTAACTATGGCTACACCTTC.

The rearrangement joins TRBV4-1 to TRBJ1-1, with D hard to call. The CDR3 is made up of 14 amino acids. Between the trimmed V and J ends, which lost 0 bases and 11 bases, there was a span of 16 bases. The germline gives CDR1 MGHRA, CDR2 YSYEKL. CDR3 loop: CASSQENPLEAAFF. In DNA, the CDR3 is TGCGCCAGCAGCCAAGAAAACCCCCTAGAGGCCGCTTTCTTT.

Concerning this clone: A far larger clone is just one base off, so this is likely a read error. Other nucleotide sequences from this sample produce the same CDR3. CDR3 protein: CASSPTGNYGYTF. CDR3 bases: TGTGCCAGCAGCCCAACAGGGAACTATGGCTACACCTTC. This chain uses TRBV11-2 with TRBJ1-2; tentative D call: TRBD1 (6 bases). Germline V CDR1 and CDR2: SGHAT, FQNNGV. This CDR3 has 13 amino acids. Trimming pared 5 bases from V and 2 bases from J, leaving 9 bases between. The entire variable domain, with the rest obtained from reference TRBV11-2 and TRBJ1-2, is as follows: EAGVAQSPRYKIIEKRQSVAFWCNPISGHATLYWYQQILGQGPKLLIQFQNNGVVDDSQLPKDRFSAERLKGVDSTLKIQPAKLEDSAVYLCASSPTGNYGYTFGSGTRLTVV.

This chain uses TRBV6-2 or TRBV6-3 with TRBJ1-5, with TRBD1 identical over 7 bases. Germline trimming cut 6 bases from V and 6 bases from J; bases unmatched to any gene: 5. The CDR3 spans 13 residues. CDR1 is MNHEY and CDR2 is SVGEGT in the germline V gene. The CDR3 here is CASSLRGSQPQHF. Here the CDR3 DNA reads TGTGCCAGCAGCCTCAGGGGGAGTCAGCCCCAGCATTTT.

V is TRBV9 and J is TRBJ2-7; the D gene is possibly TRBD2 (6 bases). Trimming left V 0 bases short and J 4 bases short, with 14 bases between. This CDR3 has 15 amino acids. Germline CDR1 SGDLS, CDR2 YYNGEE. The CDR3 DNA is TGTGCCAGCAGCGTAGTGGGGGGAGGCGGGTACGAGCAGTACTTC. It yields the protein CASSVVGGGGYEQYF.

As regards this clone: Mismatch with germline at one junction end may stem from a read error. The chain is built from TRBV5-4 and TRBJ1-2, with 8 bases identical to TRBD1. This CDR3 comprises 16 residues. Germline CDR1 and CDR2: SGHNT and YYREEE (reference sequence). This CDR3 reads CASSTGFGQGNDGYTF. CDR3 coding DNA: TGTGCCAGCAGCACGGGTTTCGGACAGGGTAACGATGGCTACACCTTC.

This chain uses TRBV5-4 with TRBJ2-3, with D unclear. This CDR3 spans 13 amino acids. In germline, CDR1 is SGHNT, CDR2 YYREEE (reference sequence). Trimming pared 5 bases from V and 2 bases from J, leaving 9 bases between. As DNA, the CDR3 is TGTGCCAGCAGTTCCGCCCCCACAGATACGCAGTATTTT. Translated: CASSSAPTDTQYF.

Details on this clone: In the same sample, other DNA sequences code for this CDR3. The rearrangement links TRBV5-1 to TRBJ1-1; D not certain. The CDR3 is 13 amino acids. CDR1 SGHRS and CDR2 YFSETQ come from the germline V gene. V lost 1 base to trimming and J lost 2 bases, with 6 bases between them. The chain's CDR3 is CASSLLANTEAFF. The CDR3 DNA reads TGCGCCAGCAGCTTGTTGGCCAACACTGAAGCTTTCTTT.

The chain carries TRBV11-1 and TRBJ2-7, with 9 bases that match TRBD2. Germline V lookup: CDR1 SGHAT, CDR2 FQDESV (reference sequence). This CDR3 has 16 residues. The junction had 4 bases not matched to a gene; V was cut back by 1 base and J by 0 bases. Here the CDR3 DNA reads TGTGCCAGCAGCTTAGGGGCAGCGGGGGGCTCCTACGAGCAGTACTTC. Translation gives CASSLGAAGGSYEQYF.

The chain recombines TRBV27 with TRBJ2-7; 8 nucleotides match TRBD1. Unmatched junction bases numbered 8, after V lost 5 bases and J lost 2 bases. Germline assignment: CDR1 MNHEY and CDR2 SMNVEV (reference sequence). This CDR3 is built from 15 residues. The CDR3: CASSRKGQATYEQYF. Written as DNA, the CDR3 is TGTGCCAGCAGTCGTAAGGGACAGGCGACCTACGAGCAGTACTTC.

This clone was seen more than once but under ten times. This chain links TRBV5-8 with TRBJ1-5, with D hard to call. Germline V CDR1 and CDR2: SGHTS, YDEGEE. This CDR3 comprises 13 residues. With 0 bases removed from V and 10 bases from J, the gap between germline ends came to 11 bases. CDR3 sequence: CASSLGSNSPQHF. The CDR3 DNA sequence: TGTGCCAGCAGCTTGGGCTCGAATAGCCCCCAGCATTTT.

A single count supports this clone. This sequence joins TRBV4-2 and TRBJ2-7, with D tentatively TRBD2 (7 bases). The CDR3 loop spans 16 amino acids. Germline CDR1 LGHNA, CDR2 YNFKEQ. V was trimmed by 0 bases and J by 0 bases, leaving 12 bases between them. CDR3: CASSQEGGDYSYEQYF. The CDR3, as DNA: TGTGCCAGCAGCCAAGAAGGGGGGGACTACTCCTACGAGCAGTACTTC.

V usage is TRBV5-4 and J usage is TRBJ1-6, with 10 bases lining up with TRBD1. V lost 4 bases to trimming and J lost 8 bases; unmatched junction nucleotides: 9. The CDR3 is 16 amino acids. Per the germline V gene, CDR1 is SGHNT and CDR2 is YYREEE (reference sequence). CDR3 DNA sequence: TGTGCCAGCAGCCCCGGACAGGGGGTTACGGATTCACCCCTCCACTTT. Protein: CASSPGQGVTDSPLHF.

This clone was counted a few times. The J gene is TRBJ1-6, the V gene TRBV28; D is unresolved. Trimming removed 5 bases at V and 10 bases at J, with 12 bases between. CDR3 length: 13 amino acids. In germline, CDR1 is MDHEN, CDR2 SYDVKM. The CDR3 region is CASSPTGSSPLHF. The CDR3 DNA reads TGTGCCAGCAGTCCGACGGGGTCCTCACCCCTCCACTTT.

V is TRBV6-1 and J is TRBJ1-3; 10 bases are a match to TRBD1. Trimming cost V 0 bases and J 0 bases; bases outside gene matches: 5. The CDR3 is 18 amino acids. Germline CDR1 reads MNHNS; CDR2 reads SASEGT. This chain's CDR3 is CASSEAPGQGHSGNTIYF. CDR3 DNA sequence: TGTGCCAGCAGTGAAGCTCCGGGACAGGGGCACTCTGGAAACACCATATATTTT.